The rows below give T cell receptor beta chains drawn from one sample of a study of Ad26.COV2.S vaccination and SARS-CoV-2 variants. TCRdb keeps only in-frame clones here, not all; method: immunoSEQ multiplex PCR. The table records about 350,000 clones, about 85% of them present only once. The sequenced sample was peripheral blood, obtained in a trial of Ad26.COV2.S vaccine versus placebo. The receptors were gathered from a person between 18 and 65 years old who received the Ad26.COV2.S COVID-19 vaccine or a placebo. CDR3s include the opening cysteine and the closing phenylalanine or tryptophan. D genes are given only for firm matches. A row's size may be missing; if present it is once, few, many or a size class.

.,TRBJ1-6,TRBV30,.,TGTGCCTGGAAAGGTAGCAGCCAAAGCTCCTATAATTCACCCCTCCACTTT,CAWKGSSQSSYNSPLHF
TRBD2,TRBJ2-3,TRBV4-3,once,TGCGCCAGCAGCCAAGATCCGCAGGTCCTAGCGGGGATCACAGATACGCAGTATTTT,CASSQDPQVLAGITDTQYF
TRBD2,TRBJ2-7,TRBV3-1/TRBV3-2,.,TGTGCCAGCAGCCCTCTTTTCGGGAGGGAAGGTTCCTACGAGCAGTACTTC,CASSPLFGREGSYEQYF
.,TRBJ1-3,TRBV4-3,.,TGCGCCAGCAGCCCCGCCCGGATCTTCTCTGGAAACACCATATATTTT,CASSPARIFSGNTIYF
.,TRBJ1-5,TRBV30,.,TGTGCCTGGAGTGGGGCGTCTTTCCATCAGCCCCAGCATTTT,CAWSGASFHQPQHF
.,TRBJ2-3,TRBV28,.,TGTGCCAGCGGGAGGACCACAGATACGCAGTATTTT,CASGRTTDTQYF
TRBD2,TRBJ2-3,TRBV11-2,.,TGTGCCAGCAGCCCCCCGGGACTAGTGGGCACAGATACGCAGTATTTT,CASSPPGLVGTDTQYF
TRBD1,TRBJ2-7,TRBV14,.,TGTGCCAGCAGCCCACAGGGGATTGGGTACGAGCAGTACTTC,CASSPQGIGYEQYF
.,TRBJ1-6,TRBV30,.,TGTGCCTGGAGTCTCCAATTGGGGGGCTGGAATTCACCCCTCCACTTT,CAWSLQLGGWNSPLHF
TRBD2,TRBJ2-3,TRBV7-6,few,TGTGCCACTAGCGGGAGAGGTTGGACAGATACGCAGTATTTT,CATSGRGWTDTQYF
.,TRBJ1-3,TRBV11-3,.,TGTGCCAGCAGCTCGGGTCCCGGAAACACCATATATTTT,CASSSGPGNTIYF
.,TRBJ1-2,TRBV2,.,TGTGCCAGCATTCCGGAGGGAGGCAGGGCGAGCTATGGCTACACCTTC,CASIPEGGRASYGYTF
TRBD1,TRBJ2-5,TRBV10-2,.,TGCGCCAGCAGGGACAGGAAAGGGGAAGGGGACCAAGAGACCCAGTACTTC,CASRDRKGEGDQETQYF
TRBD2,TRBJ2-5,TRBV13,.,TGTGCCAGCACCACCTGGGGCGCTAGCGGGGTACAAGAGACCCAGTACTTC,CASTTWGASGVQETQYF
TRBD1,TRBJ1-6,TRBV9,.,TGTGCCAGCAGCGTAGGAGGGGGCAATTATTCACCCCTCCACTTT,CASSVGGGNYSPLHF
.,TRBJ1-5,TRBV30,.,TGTGCCTGGAGTGGGCTAAGTCGTCAGCCCCAGCATTTT,CAWSGLSRQPQHF
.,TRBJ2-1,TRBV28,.,TGTGCCAGCAGTTTTTCGGGTTGGCAGGACAATGAGCAGTTCTTC,CASSFSGWQDNEQFF
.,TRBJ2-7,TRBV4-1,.,TGCGCCAGCAGCCAAGGACAGGTATTTGGGGAGCAGTACTTC,CASSQGQVFGEQYF
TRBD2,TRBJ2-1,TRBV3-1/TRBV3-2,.,TGTGCCAGCAGCCAAGCGCCGGGAGCTAGCGGGGGCTACAATGAGCAGTTCTTC,CASSQAPGASGGYNEQFF
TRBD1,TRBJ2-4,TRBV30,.,TGTGCCTGGAACAGACGGGGACAGGGAAGCAAAAACATTCAGTACTTC,CAWNRRGQGSKNIQYF
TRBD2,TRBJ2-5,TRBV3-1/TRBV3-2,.,TGTGCCAGCAGCTTCCGACTAGCGGGGGGCCAAGAGACCCAGTACTTC,CASSFRLAGGQETQYF
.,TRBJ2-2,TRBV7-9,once,TGTGCCAGCAGCTCCCAGGGGGGAATTGGGGAGCTGTTTTTT,CASSSQGGIGELFF
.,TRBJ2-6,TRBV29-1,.,TGCAGCGTTGAGTGGGCCTCTGGGGCCAACGTCCTGACTTTC,CSVEWASGANVLTF
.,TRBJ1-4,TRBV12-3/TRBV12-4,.,TGTGCCAGCAGTTTTGGAGTGGAACTGTTTTTT,CASSFGVELFF
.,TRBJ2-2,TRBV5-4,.,TGTGCCAGCAGCTTGCAGGGGTTGAACACCGGGGAGCTGTTTTTT,CASSLQGLNTGELFF
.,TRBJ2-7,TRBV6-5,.,TGTGCCAGCAGTTTACCGGGTCCACAAGACGAGCAGTACTTC,CASSLPGPQDEQYF
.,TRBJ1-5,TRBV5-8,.,TGTGCCAGCAGCTCTACAGGGTTTAAAGGTCAGCCCCAGCATTTT,CASSSTGFKGQPQHF
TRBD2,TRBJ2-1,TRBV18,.,TGTGCCAGCTCCTGGACTAGCTGGAATGAGCAGTTCTTC,CASSWTSWNEQFF
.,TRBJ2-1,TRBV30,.,TGTGCCTGGAGTGTACGCGGCGAGCAGTTCTTC,CAWSVRGEQFF
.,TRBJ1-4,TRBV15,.,TGTGCCACCAGCAGAGATCGTATAGGTAGGGGAGAAAAACTGTTTTTT,CATSRDRIGRGEKLFF
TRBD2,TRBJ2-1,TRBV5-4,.,TGTGCCAGCAGCGGCGATGGCGGGAGGCGGCAGTTCTTC,CASSGDGGRRQFF
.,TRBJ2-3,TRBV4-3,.,TGCGCCAGCAGCCAGCGTACAGGCGTTAGCACAGATACGCAGTATTTT,CASSQRTGVSTDTQYF
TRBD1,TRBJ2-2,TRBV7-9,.,TGTGCCAGCAGCAAGGGACAGAGATCTGACACCGGGGAGCTGTTTTTT,CASSKGQRSDTGELFF
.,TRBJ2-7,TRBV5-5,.,TGTGCCAGCAGCTTGCCAGGTACCTCCTACGAGCAGTACTTC,CASSLPGTSYEQYF
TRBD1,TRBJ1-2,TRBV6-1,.,TGTGCCAGCAGTGCCCCGGACAGGGGATCGGGCTATGGCTACACCTTC,CASSAPDRGSGYGYTF
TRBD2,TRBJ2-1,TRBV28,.,TGTGCCAGCAGTTCCGCGACTAGCGGGTTTTACAATGAGCAGTTCTTC,CASSSATSGFYNEQFF
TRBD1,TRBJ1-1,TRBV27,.,TGTGCCAGTTCGCCGGGTTGGGGACAGGGGGGGGACACTGAAGCTTTCTTT,CASSPGWGQGGDTEAFF
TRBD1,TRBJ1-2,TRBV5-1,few,TGCGCCAGCAGCTCAAATCCGGGACAGCCGAACCATCTATATGGCTACACCTTC,CASSSNPGQPNHLYGYTF
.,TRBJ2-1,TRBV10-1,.,TGCGCCAGCAGTGAGTCAGCCCCTTCAATTAAATACAATGAGCAGTTCTTC,CASSESAPSIKYNEQFF
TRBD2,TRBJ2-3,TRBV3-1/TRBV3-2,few,TGTGCCAGCAGCCCCCCCGGACTAGCTAGCGATACGCAGTATTTT,CASSPPGLASDTQYF
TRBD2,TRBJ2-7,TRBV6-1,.,TGTGCCAGCAGTGAGGGAAGGGGACTAGCGGGGAGGAGGTACGAGCAGTACTTC,CASSEGRGLAGRRYEQYF
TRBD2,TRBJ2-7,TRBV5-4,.,TGTGCCAGCAGCCGGTACCGTGGGACTAGCGGGAAGGATGGCTACGAGCAGTACTTC,CASSRYRGTSGKDGYEQYF
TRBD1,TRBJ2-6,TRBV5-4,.,TGTGCCAGCAGCGTGGGACAGGGGGCAGGCGGGGCCAACGTCCTGACTTTC,CASSVGQGAGGANVLTF
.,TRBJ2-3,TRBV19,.,TGTGCCAGCCGGGACTTAAACACAGATACGCAGTATTTT,CASRDLNTDTQYF
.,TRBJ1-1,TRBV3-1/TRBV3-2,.,TGTGCCAGCAGCCTAAGGCGGCAGGGATGGTGCACTGAAGCTTTCTTT,CASSLRRQGWCTEAFF
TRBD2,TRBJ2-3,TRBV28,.,TGTGCCAGCAGTTTAGTAAGCGGGATGGCGCAGTATTTT,CASSLVSGMAQYF
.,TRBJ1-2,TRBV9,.,TGTGCCAGCAGCCTAAGACTGGGGGGCGGCTACACCTTC,CASSLRLGGGYTF
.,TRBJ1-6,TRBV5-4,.,TGTGCCAGCAGCTTGGACAATTCACCCCTCCACTTT,CASSLDNSPLHF
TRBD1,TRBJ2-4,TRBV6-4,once,TGTGCCACAGCGCCGGGACAGTACCCTTCAAGGTACTTC,CATAPGQYPSRYF
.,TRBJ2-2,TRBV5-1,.,TGCGCCAGCAGCTTGGGAGAGACAATCCTAACCGGGGAGCTGTTTTTT,CASSLGETILTGELFF
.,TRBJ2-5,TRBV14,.,TGTGCCAGCAGAGACCCAGGGGCTAGAGAGACCCAGTACTTC,CASRDPGARETQYF
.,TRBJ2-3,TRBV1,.,TGCACCAGCAGCCAAGATTGGCCTAAAGCAGCGGGGGGGCGAGATACGCAGTATTTT,CTSSQDWPKAAGGRDTQYF
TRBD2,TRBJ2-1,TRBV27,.,TGTGCCAGCAGCAGTCAGACTAGCGGGAACTACAATGAGCAGTTCTTC,CASSSQTSGNYNEQFF
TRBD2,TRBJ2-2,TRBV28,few,TGTGCCAGCGTATATTCTCCTAGCGGGAGTGCCGGGGAGCTGTTTTTT,CASVYSPSGSAGELFF
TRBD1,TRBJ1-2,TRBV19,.,TGTGCCAGTACCAGGGGGTTACGGTATGGCTACACCTTC,CASTRGLRYGYTF